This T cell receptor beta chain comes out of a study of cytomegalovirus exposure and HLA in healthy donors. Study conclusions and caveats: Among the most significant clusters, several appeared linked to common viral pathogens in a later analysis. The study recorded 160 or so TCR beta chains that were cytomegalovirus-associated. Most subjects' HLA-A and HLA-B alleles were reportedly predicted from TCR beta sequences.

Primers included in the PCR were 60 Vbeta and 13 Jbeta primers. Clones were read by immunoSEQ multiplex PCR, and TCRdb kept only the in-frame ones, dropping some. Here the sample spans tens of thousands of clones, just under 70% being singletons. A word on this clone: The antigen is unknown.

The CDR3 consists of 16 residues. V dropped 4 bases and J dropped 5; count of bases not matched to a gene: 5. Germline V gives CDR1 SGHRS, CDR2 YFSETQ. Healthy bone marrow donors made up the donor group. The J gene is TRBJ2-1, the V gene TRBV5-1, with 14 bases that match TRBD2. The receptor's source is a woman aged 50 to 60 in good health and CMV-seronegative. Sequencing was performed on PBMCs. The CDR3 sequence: CASSRTSGRFNNEQFF. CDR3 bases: TGCGCCAGCAGCCGGACTAGCGGGAGGTTCAACAATGAGCAGTTCTTC.